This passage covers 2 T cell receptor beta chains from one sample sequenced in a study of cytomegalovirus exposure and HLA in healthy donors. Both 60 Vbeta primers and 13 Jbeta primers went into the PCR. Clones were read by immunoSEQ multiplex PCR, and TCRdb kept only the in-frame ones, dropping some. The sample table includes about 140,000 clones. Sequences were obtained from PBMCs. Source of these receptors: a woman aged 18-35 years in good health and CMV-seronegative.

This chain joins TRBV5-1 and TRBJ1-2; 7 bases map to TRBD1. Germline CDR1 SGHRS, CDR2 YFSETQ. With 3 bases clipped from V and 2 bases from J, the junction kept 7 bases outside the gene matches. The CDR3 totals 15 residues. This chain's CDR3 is CASSWTRDRNYGYTF. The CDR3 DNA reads TGCGCCAGCAGCTGGACCCGGGACAGAAACTATGGCTACACCTTC.

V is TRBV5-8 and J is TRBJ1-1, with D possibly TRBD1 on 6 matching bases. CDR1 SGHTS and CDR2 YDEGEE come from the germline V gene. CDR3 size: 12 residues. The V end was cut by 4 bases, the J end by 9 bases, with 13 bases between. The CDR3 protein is CASSQGTQKAFF. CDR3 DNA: TGTGCCAGCAGCCAGGGGACACAAAAAGCTTTCTTT.